This is a list of T cell receptor beta chains from one sample in a study of shared clonotypes between healthy human individuals. Sequencing was performed with immunoSEQ multiplex PCR; in TCRdb, only in-frame clones are kept and a portion is missing. The sample contains 2 million to 2.5 million clones, more than 90% of which appear only once. The specimen was naive CD4+ T cells sorted from blood. The receptor set was obtained from a man between 18 and 29 years old in good health. The CDR3 runs from the conserved cysteine through the conserved F or W. Each record gives: clone size, J gene, D gene, V gene, CDR3 DNA, CDR3 protein. The D gene is left open where the match is weak. For some rows the clone size is stated as once, few or many, or as a class when expanded; others skip it.

clone_size: -; j_call: TRBJ1-6; d_call: -; v_call: TRBV9; cdr3_nt: TGTGCCAGCAGCGTAGGTGGAGAGGGTTTGAGTTCACCCCTCCACTTT; cdr3_aa: CASSVGGEGLSSPLHF
clone_size: -; j_call: TRBJ1-2; d_call: TRBD1; v_call: TRBV18; cdr3_nt: TGTGCCAGCTCACCGCTCGGACAGGGACACGGCTACACCTTC; cdr3_aa: CASSPLGQGHGYTF
clone_size: once; j_call: TRBJ1-6; d_call: TRBD1; v_call: TRBV6-5; cdr3_nt: TGTGCCAGCAGTTTTACCGGGACAGGGTTTTCACCCCTCCACTTT; cdr3_aa: CASSFTGTGFSPLHF
clone_size: -; j_call: TRBJ2-7; d_call: -; v_call: TRBV6-6; cdr3_nt: TGTGCCAGCAGTTACTCAGTGCCCTCCTACGAGCAGTACTTC; cdr3_aa: CASSYSVPSYEQYF
clone_size: -; j_call: TRBJ1-2; d_call: -; v_call: TRBV5-4; cdr3_nt: TGTGCCAGCAGCTTCGGGTCGATGAACTATGGCTACACCTTC; cdr3_aa: CASSFGSMNYGYTF
clone_size: -; j_call: TRBJ1-6; d_call: -; v_call: TRBV6-1; cdr3_nt: TGTGCCAGTACTATAAGGGACGTGAGTTCACCCCTCCACTTT; cdr3_aa: CASTIRDVSSPLHF
clone_size: once; j_call: TRBJ1-1; d_call: -; v_call: TRBV18; cdr3_nt: TGTGCCAGCTCACTAAACCCCGGGGGAGGCTACACTGAAGCTTTCTTT; cdr3_aa: CASSLNPGGGYTEAFF
clone_size: -; j_call: TRBJ2-1; d_call: -; v_call: TRBV6-5; cdr3_nt: TGTGCCAGCAGGGATATGGTTCATGAGCAGTTCTTC; cdr3_aa: CASRDMVHEQFF
clone_size: -; j_call: TRBJ1-3; d_call: -; v_call: TRBV15; cdr3_nt: TGTGCCACCAGCAGAGACAGGGCTGCTGGAAACACCATATATTTT; cdr3_aa: CATSRDRAAGNTIYF
clone_size: once; j_call: TRBJ2-5; d_call: -; v_call: TRBV4-1; cdr3_nt: TGCGCCAGCAGCCAAGATGTAACGGCACAAGAGACCCAGTACTTC; cdr3_aa: CASSQDVTAQETQYF
clone_size: -; j_call: TRBJ1-2; d_call: -; v_call: TRBV6-6; cdr3_nt: TGTGCCAGCAGTTCGAGAACGACAGGTTCGGGGGGCTACACCTTC; cdr3_aa: CASSSRTTGSGGYTF
clone_size: -; j_call: TRBJ1-2; d_call: TRBD1; v_call: TRBV6-1; cdr3_nt: TGTGCCAGCAGTATGGACAGGATTTCTAACTATGGCTACACCTTC; cdr3_aa: CASSMDRISNYGYTF
clone_size: -; j_call: TRBJ1-6; d_call: TRBD1; v_call: TRBV19; cdr3_nt: TGTGCCAGTAGTGAGATCCGGGACAGACTAAGGGGTTATATTGATTCACCCCTCCACTTT; cdr3_aa: CASSEIRDRLRGYIDSPLHF
clone_size: once; j_call: TRBJ2-7; d_call: TRBD1; v_call: TRBV18; cdr3_nt: TGTGCCAGCTCACCGGACAGGGCGTGGTACGAGCAGTACTTC; cdr3_aa: CASSPDRAWYEQYF
clone_size: -; j_call: TRBJ2-1; d_call: -; v_call: TRBV10-3; cdr3_nt: TGTGCCATCAGTGACCTAGCAGGGGGGTCCTACAATGAGCAGTTCTTC; cdr3_aa: CAISDLAGGSYNEQFF
clone_size: -; j_call: TRBJ2-7; d_call: TRBD1; v_call: TRBV11-2; cdr3_nt: TGTGCCAGCAGCTTACCAAAATTCCGGGACAGGTGGTCCGAGCAGTACTTC; cdr3_aa: CASSLPKFRDRWSEQYF
clone_size: -; j_call: TRBJ2-2; d_call: -; v_call: TRBV11-2; cdr3_nt: TGTGCCAGCAGCTCGCGGGGAACCGGGGAGCTGTTTTTT; cdr3_aa: CASSSRGTGELFF
clone_size: -; j_call: TRBJ1-2; d_call: -; v_call: TRBV6-6; cdr3_nt: TGTGCCAGCAGTCCCGACAAGAACTATGGCTACACCTTC; cdr3_aa: CASSPDKNYGYTF
clone_size: -; j_call: TRBJ1-4; d_call: -; v_call: TRBV11-2; cdr3_nt: TGTGCCAGCAGCCCCGCAACTAATGAAAAACTGTTTTTT; cdr3_aa: CASSPATNEKLFF
clone_size: -; j_call: TRBJ2-7; d_call: -; v_call: TRBV7-9; cdr3_nt: TGTGCCAGCAGCTCCACAAAGCCTCCCGACAGAAGGAGCTCCTACGAGCAGTACTTC; cdr3_aa: CASSSTKPPDRRSSYEQYF
clone_size: -; j_call: TRBJ1-1; d_call: TRBD1; v_call: TRBV10-3; cdr3_nt: TGTGCCGTGACAGGGGGCCTTGGGTATGGTGAAGCTTTCTTT; cdr3_aa: CAVTGGLGYGEAFF
clone_size: -; j_call: TRBJ1-1; d_call: -; v_call: TRBV5-1; cdr3_nt: TGCGCCAGCAGCTCTCAAGTGGGGACGAACACTGAAGCTTTCTTT; cdr3_aa: CASSSQVGTNTEAFF